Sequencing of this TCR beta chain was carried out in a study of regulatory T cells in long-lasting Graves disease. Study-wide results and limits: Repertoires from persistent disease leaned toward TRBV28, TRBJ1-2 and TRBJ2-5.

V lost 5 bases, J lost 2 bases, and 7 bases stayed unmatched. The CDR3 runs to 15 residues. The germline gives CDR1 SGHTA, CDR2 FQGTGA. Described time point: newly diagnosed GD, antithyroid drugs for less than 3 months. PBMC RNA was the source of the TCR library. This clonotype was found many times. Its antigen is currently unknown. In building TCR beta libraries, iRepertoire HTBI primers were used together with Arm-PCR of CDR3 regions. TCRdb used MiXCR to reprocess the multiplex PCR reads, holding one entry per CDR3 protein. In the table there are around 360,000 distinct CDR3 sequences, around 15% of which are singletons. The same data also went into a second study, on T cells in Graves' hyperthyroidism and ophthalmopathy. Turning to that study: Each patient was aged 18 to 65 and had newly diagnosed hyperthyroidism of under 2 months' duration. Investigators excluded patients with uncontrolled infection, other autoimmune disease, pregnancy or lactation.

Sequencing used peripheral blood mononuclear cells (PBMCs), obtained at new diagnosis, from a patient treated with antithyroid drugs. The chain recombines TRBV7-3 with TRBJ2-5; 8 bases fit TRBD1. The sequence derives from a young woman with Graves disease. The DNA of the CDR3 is TGTGCCAGCAGCCCGGGACAGGTCCCGCAAGAGACCCAGTACTTC. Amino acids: CASSPGQVPQETQYF.